Shown below are 8 T cell receptor beta chains from a single sample sequenced in a study of cytomegalovirus exposure and HLA in healthy donors. The PCR made use of 60 Vbeta and 13 Jbeta primers. TCRdb's copy holds only in-frame clones and misses some; the assay was immunoSEQ multiplex PCR. The sample holds about 130,000 clones, 70% to 80% seen once. Sequenced sample: PBMCs. Every receptor here comes from a woman between 45 and 60 years old in good health and CMV-seronegative.

CDR3 nucleotide sequence: TGTGCCAGCAGCTCCCGCCCCGGTGCTGGGGCCAACGTCCTGACTTTC. Translated: CASSSRPGAGANVLTF. V is TRBV7-3 and J is TRBJ2-6; no definite D call. This CDR3 spans 16 amino acids. Germline lookup yields CDR1 SGHTA and CDR2 FQGTGA. The germline V and J ends were trimmed by 4 bases and 2 bases, with 12 bases remaining between them.

The rearrangement uses TRBV4-2 and TRBJ2-1, with 10 bases that match TRBD1. J was trimmed by 4 bases and V by 4 bases; bases with no gene match: 7. This CDR3 is built from 16 residues. Germline-derived CDR1 and CDR2 are LGHNA and YNFKEQ. CDR3 in DNA: TGTGCCAGCAGCCGACCGGGACAGGGGATTTACAATGAGCAGTTCTTC. It translates to CASSRPGQGIYNEQFF.

V gene TRBV5-6 combines with J gene TRBJ2-3, with D uncertain. V was shortened by 0 bases and J by 4 bases, with 6 bases between the two germline ends. CDR1 SGHDT and CDR2 YYEEEE come from the germline V gene. The CDR3 loop spans 13 amino acids. CDR3 coding DNA: TGTGCCAGCAGCTTGGGAACGGCAGATACGCAGTATTTT. This encodes CASSLGTADTQYF.

This clone occurred a few times. The genes are TRBV7-3 and TRBJ2-3; TRBD2 agrees at 7 bases. The CDR3 is made up of 17 amino acids. From germline, CDR1 is SGHTA and CDR2 FQGTGA. After removal of 1 base from V and 3 bases from J, the junction contained 10 bases not matched to a gene. The CDR3 coding sequence is TGTGCCAGCAGCTTAATAGGGAAAACGGGAGGTACAGATACGCAGTATTTT. Translation gives CASSLIGKTGGTDTQYF.

The chain links TRBV7-8 to TRBJ2-3, with 7 positions matching TRBD2. V gave up 1 base and J gave up 6 bases; unmatched junction bases: 4. CDR1 and CDR2 from the germline V gene are SGHVS and FQNEAQ. The CDR3 covers 14 residues. CDR3 bases: TGTGCCAGCAGCTTAGGCGGGAGAATCGATACGCAGTATTTT. Translated, it gives CASSLGGRIDTQYF.

The chain links TRBV10-3 to TRBJ2-5; D may be TRBD1 (6 bases). The CDR3 consists of 14 residues. The germline CDR1 and CDR2 sequences are ENHRY and SYGVKD. Trimming stripped 2 bases from V and 5 bases from J, with 12 bases between. CDR3: CAISEALGAETQYF. The CDR3 DNA reads TGTGCCATCAGTGAGGCCCTGGGGGCGGAGACCCAGTACTTC.

The chain combines TRBV30 with TRBJ1-6; D ambiguous. CDR1 and CDR2 from the germline V gene are GTSNPN and SVGIG (reference sequence). Trimming removed 0 bases from V and 11 bases from J, with 23 bases in between. The CDR3 totals 17 residues. The CDR3 coding sequence is TGTGCCTGGAGTGTACTAGACGCAATGAGGGCGGGTGCACCCCTCCACTTT. The encoded protein is CAWSVLDAMRAGAPLHF.

This clone has just a few counts. The chain links TRBV30 to TRBJ1-5; tentatively, D is TRBD1 (5 bases). V lost 3 bases, J lost 7 bases, and 13 bases lay in between. The CDR3 spans 13 residues. CDR1 is GTSNPN, CDR2 SVGIG, per germline (reference sequence). The CDR3, as DNA: TGTGCCTGGAGGGGGGGGTTTGGGCAGCCCCAGCATTTT. Translation gives CAWRGGFGQPQHF.